This T cell receptor beta chain was sequenced for a study of T-cell memory formation after mild COVID-19. In TCRdb, the 5' RACE reads were re-called with MiXCR into one record per CDR3 protein. Altogether approximately 13,000 distinct CDR3 sequences are present, about a sixth being singletons, with the ten largest covering around three fifths. This clonotype was recorded many times. Germline CDR1 is MNHEY and CDR2 is SVGAGI. CDR3 length: 16 amino acids. V was pared by 6 bases and J by 5 bases, with 23 bases between. The TCR originated in a man aged 18 to 35 who had mild COVID-19 (a few samples of this study predate the infection). Cell type and time point are not known. Sequenced input: PBMCs or a T cell subset sorted from them (not recorded which). The chain combines TRBV6-5 with TRBJ2-7; either TRBD1 or TRBD2 may fit D (6 bases each). The CDR3 here is CASRKTPGASAHEQYF. In DNA form, the CDR3 reads TGTGCCAGCAGGAAGACCCCGGGGGCATCCGCCCACGAGCAGTACTTC.